A single sample is the source of the 10 T cell receptor beta chains below, sequenced in a study of blood T cells in healthy people across ages. It was with a sample-barcoded 5' primer and a J-beta primer mix that a second PCR of roughly 7 to 12 cycles was run. TCRdb re-called the 5' RACE reads with MiXCR, one entry per CDR3 protein. Counted here are 1.5 million to 1.8 million distinct CDR3 sequences, approximately 42% occurring once; the ten biggest clones make up under 5%. The specimen was blood. The source of these receptors is a woman under 30 in good health.

The V and J genes are TRBV7-2 and TRBJ1-5; the match to TRBD1 covers 7 bases. The CDR3 covers 13 residues. Germline CDR1 and CDR2: SGHTA and FQGNSA. Germline trimming cut 5 bases from V and 12 bases from J; bases unmatched to any gene: 10. CDR3 sequence: CASSPETGRHQHF. The CDR3 DNA is TGTGCCAGCAGCCCTGAGACAGGGCGTCACCAGCATTTT. The full variable domain, completed using reference TRBV7-2 and TRBJ1-5, is GAGVSQSPSNKVTEKGKDVELRCDPISGHTALYWYRQSLGQGLEFLIYFQGNSAPDKSGLPSDRFSAERTGGSVSTLTIQRTQQEDSAVYLCASSPETGRHQHFGDGTRLSIL.

The rearrangement joins TRBV21-1 to TRBJ2-3; the listed D gene, TRBD1, was not tested against the DNA. TRBV21-1 has pseudogene status. The CDR3 spans 12 residues. The CDR3 DNA reads as TGTGCCAGCGTCCCCAGGGGAGATACGCAGTATTTT. Translated, it gives CASVPRGDTQYF.

V gene TRBV11-2 combines with J gene TRBJ2-6, with 9 bases matching TRBD1. The V gene end was trimmed by 3 bases and the J gene end by 4 bases; junction bases not matched to a gene: 4. Germline V gene lookup returns CDR1 SGHAT and CDR2 FQNNGV. This CDR3 region has 16 residues. In DNA form, the CDR3 reads TGTGCCAGCAGCTTTGGACAGGGGAGCGGGGCCAACGTCCTGACTTTC. The encoded protein is CASSFGQGSGANVLTF. The variable domain in full, completed from reference TRBV11-2 and TRBJ2-6, reads EAGVAQSPRYKIIEKRQSVAFWCNPISGHATLYWYQQILGQGPKLLIQFQNNGVVDDSQLPKDRFSAERLKGVDSTLKIQPAKLEDSAVYLCASSFGQGSGANVLTFGAGSRLTVL.

V usage is TRBV2 and J usage is TRBJ2-7, with 8 positions matching TRBD1. Germline V gene data show CDR1 as SNHLY and CDR2 as FYNNEI. V dropped 5 bases and J dropped 1; count of bases not matched to a gene: 7. This CDR3 is 15 amino acids long. The DNA of the CDR3 is TGTGCCAGCAGTTATTACAGGGACAGGTCCTACGAGCAGTACTTC. It translates to CASSYYRDRSYEQYF.

This clonotype was detected many times. The rearrangement joins TRBV15 to TRBJ2-1; no reliable D call. This CDR3 contains 12 residues. The germline V and J ends were trimmed by 0 bases and 6 bases, with 3 bases remaining between them. Germline V gene sequence: CDR1 LNHNV, CDR2 YYDKDF (reference sequence). CDR3 bases: TGTGCCACCAGCAGAGAGTCCAATGAGCAGTTCTTC. Its translation is CATSRESNEQFF.

In its sample, this clonotype was seen a few times. The chain has TRBV29-1 and TRBJ2-3; 10 bases align to TRBD1. Germline lookup yields CDR1 SQVTM and CDR2 ANQGSEA. The CDR3 is 14 residues long. The V gene end was trimmed by 5 bases and the J gene end by 4 bases; junction bases not matched to a gene: 6. The CDR3 sequence: CSVWRTGGADTQYF. As DNA, the CDR3 is TGCAGCGTTTGGAGGACAGGGGGAGCAGATACGCAGTATTTT.

This chain uses TRBV12-3 or TRBV12-4 with TRBJ1-3; no definite D call. The CDR3 contains 12 residues. The V end was cut by 3 bases, the J end by 5 bases, with 5 bases between. DNA of the CDR3: TGTGCCAGCAGTTTCCCCCGAAACACCATATATTTT. As protein: CASSFPRNTIYF.

V gene TRBV9 combines with J gene TRBJ2-1, with a weak D call TRBD1 (7 bases). The DNA end is more similar to TRBJ2-7, so the J call may be wrong. The CDR3 is 15 residues long. Germline V gene data show CDR1 as SGDLS and CDR2 as YYNGEE. The chain's CDR3 is CASSVQGGRYNEQYF. The CDR3 region has the DNA TGTGCCAGCAGCGTACAGGGGGGCCGATACAATGAGCAGTACTTC.

This clonotype was detected a few times. The rearrangement joins TRBV28 to TRBJ2-7; the D gene is possibly TRBD1 (5 bases). The CDR3 is made up of 15 amino acids. CDR1 is MDHEN, CDR2 SYDVKM, per germline. V shed 5 bases and J shed 0 bases, with 14 bases lying between them. CDR3 residues: CASSPPRGNSYEQYF. In DNA, the CDR3 is TGTGCCAGCAGTCCCCCAAGGGGAAACTCCTACGAGCAGTACTTC.

CDR3 sequence: CATSRDKRLQYF. As DNA, the CDR3 is TGTGCCACCAGCAGAGACAAGCGGCTTCAGTACTTC. This chain connects TRBV15 to TRBJ2-7; possibly TRBD2 for D (5 bases). Trimming left V 0 bases short and J 10 bases short, with 10 bases between. The CDR3 is made up of 12 amino acids. Germline lookup yields CDR1 LNHNV and CDR2 YYDKDF (reference sequence).